This TCR beta chain was captured by sequencing in a study of CD8 T cells in ankylosing spondylitis listed by TCRdb under 2017. General notes on the study: To find TCR variants linked to disease, the study profiled T cell receptor beta repertoires in ankylosing spondylitis patients and healthy donors. The full study cohort was made up of 20 to 25 ankylosing spondylitis patients and over 90 healthy donors. Peripheral blood was sampled, and synovial fluid was additionally collected from ankylosing spondylitis patients. Overall results and qualifications from the work: A TCR beta motif made up of roughly eight highly homologous amino acid variants appeared to be characteristic of blood from ankylosing spondylitis patients. The disease-linked clones had a CD8+ phenotype and were found at relatively low frequencies in peripheral blood. Some motif variants had previously been reported in the synovial fluid and blood of reactive arthritis patients, which suggests shared mechanisms of disease initiation. Significant enrichment of the disease-linked clones was reported in matched synovial fluid samples from ankylosing spondylitis patients.

The data were produced on an Illumina HiSeq 2500. TCR beta libraries were prepared by quantitative 5'-RACE with molecular barcodes. The authors' analysis ran thus. A new computational method, built on a probabilistic model of VDJ rearrangement, was used to identify disease-linked TCR variants. The public reads were run again by TCRdb, first through fastp at Q25 and then through MiXCR, and only productive beta chains were kept. Merged by CDR3 protein, the rows form single entries marked with the most common genes and DNA. The V and J calls follow TCRdb's processing rather than the paper's. The sample table holds hundreds of thousands of distinct CDR3 sequences, of which roughly 24% were seen once. The ten largest clones add up to less than 8.5% of the sample. The junction carries 11 bases between V and J, which are trimmed by 4 bases and 4 bases respectively. Inclusive of the bounding cysteine and phenylalanine, the CDR3 is 14 residues long. The sequence is cut down to CDR3 DNA, 42 bases in frame from base 1. CDR1 and CDR2, per the germline V gene (reference sequence), are LGHDT and YNNKEL.

This clonotype was seen a few times. What this receptor recognizes is not known. The sample holds no much larger clone one base away, and base qualities are not on file. Input material: blood, either unsorted or a sorted T cell fraction (not recorded which). The V and J genes are TRBV3-1 and TRBJ1-3; no confident D gene assignment can be made. The receptor comes from a male donor with ankylosing spondylitis or in good health (not recorded which). The sequenced DNA: TGTGCCAGCAGCCCGCGTACTCACGGAAACACCATATATTTT. This codes for CASSPRTHGNTIYF.